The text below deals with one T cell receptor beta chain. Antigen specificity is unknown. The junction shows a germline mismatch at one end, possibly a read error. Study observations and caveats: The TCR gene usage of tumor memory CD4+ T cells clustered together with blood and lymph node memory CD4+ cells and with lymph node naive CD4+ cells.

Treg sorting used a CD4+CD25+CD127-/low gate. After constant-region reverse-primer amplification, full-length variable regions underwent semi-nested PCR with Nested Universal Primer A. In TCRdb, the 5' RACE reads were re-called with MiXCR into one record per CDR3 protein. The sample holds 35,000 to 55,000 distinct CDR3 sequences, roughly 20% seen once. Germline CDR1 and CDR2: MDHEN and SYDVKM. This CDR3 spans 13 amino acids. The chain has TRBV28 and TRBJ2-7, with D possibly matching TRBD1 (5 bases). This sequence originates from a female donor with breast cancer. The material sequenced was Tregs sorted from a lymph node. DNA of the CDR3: TGTGCCAGCAGTTTGGGGCTTTTCTACGAGCAGCACTTC. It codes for CASSLGLFYEQHF.